This entry is about one TCR beta chain. Its antigen remains unknown. The sample originates from a study of shared clonotypes between healthy human individuals. Study results and limitations: Shared across a few donors were about 4.6% of the naive CD4 clonotypes.

The V gene's germline CDR1 is MNHEY and CDR2 SVGAGI. V lost 0 bases to trimming and J lost 7 bases; unmatched junction nucleotides: 2. The CDR3 runs to 13 residues. Clones were read by immunoSEQ multiplex PCR, and TCRdb kept only the in-frame ones, dropping some. The sample shows roughly 2,300,000 clones, roughly 90% of them seen only once. The authors divided CD4+ cells into CD45RA+ naive and CD45RA-negative memory subsets. The rearrangement joins TRBV6-5 to TRBJ1-2; 7 bases are shared with TRBD1. The receptor was derived from a man between 18 and 29 years old in good health. Some clones in this sample may be carry-over from other donors' samples. Sequenced material: naive CD4+ T cells from PBMCs. Regarding subset: CD45RA+ positively selected. CDR3 amino acids: CASSYSTGTGYTF. In DNA, the CDR3 is TGTGCCAGCAGTTACTCGACAGGGACTGGCTACACCTTC.